These 13 T cell receptor beta chains share one sample of origin, sequenced in a study of T-cell memory formation after mild COVID-19. TCRdb reprocessed the 5' RACE reads with MiXCR, giving one entry per CDR3 protein. The repertoire consists of 450,000 or so distinct CDR3 sequences, with more than 20% occurring once and the leading ten covering roughly an eighth. The material sequenced was PBMCs or a T cell subset sorted from them (not recorded which). The receptors were gathered from an adult woman who had mild COVID-19 (a few samples of this study predate the infection). Cell type and time point are not known.

This clonotype was found a few times. This chain uses TRBV6-1 with TRBJ2-7, with TRBD1 identical over 7 bases. Looked up from germline, CDR1 is MNHNS and CDR2 is SASEGT. There are 14 residues in the CDR3. J gave up 6 bases and V 7 bases, and 12 bases lay outside the gene matches. This chain's CDR3 is CASTQPGQMVEQYF. The CDR3 nucleotides are TGTGCCAGCACCCAACCGGGACAGATGGTCGAGCAGTACTTC.

The chain couples TRBV7-9 to TRBJ1-1; maybe TRBD1 (5 bases). V lost 4 bases and J lost 1, with 19 bases in between. The CDR3 has 17 residues. Germline lookup yields CDR1 SEHNR and CDR2 FQNEAQ (reference sequence). Here the CDR3 DNA reads TGTGCCAGCAGCTCACGGGGCCGGGCGGAATGGAACACTGAAGCTTTCTTT. Its protein product is CASSSRGRAEWNTEAFF.

This clonotype was counted a few times. The chain is built from TRBV4-2 and TRBJ2-5; 7 bases map to TRBD1. The junction had 12 bases not matched to a gene; V was cut back by 3 bases and J by 5 bases. The CDR3 is 16 amino acids. Germline V gives CDR1 LGHNA, CDR2 YNFKEQ. The CDR3, as DNA: TGTGCCAGCAGCCATGAAGGACAGGTAGATTGGGAGACCCAGTACTTC. Encoded protein: CASSHEGQVDWETQYF.

In this sample, this clonotype turned up many times. The rearrangement joins TRBV7-2 to TRBJ2-7, with 9 positions matching TRBD1. Trimming took 5 bases from V and 4 from J; bases not matched to a gene: 9. The CDR3 consists of 15 residues. Germline CDR1 reads SGHTA; CDR2 reads FQGNSA. CDR3 region: CASSPTAGQGYEQYF. The CDR3, as DNA: TGTGCCAGCAGCCCTACCGCCGGACAGGGGTACGAGCAGTACTTC.

J is TRBJ2-6 and V is TRBV12-3 or TRBV12-4; D is unclear. This CDR3 is 13 amino acids long. Trimming took 5 bases from V and 1 from J, leaving 3 bases between them. The CDR3 loop reads CASSNSGANVLTF. The CDR3, as DNA: TGTGCCAGCAGTAATTCTGGGGCCAACGTCCTGACTTTC.

This chain links TRBV5-1 with TRBJ2-1; 10 bases match TRBD2. With V trimmed by 0 bases and J by 2 bases, 5 bases remained unmatched. Germline loops: CDR1 SGHRS, CDR2 YFSETQ. This CDR3 contains 17 residues. For the CDR3, the DNA is TGCGCCAGCAGCTTGGGTAGCGGGGGGACCCCCTACAATGAGCAGTTCTTC. This encodes CASSLGSGGTPYNEQFF.

This chain connects TRBV7-9 to TRBJ1-5; 9 positions agree with TRBD1. The junction had 5 bases not matched to a gene; V was cut back by 1 base and J by 4 bases. The germline CDR1 and CDR2 sequences are SEHNR and FQNEAQ (reference sequence). The CDR3 has 16 amino acids. CDR3 nucleotides: TGTGCCAGCAGCTTAGTTATGACAGGGGGGAATCAGCCCCAGCATTTT. Protein product: CASSLVMTGGNQPQHF.

This clonotype was recorded a few times. The chain joins TRBV7-2 to TRBJ2-3; 14 nucleotides match TRBD2. The CDR3 covers 15 residues. V trimming: 8 bases; J trimming: 1 base; junction bases outside the gene matches: 2. CDR1 is SGHTA and CDR2 is FQGNSA in the germline V gene. The CDR3 here is CASRLAGGGTDTQYF. In DNA, the CDR3 is TGTGCCAGCCGACTAGCGGGAGGGGGCACAGATACGCAGTATTTT.

This clonotype was seen once. The gene calls are TRBV15 and TRBJ2-7, with a tentative D call TRBD1 (6 bases). V was shortened by 4 bases and J by 4 bases, with 17 bases between the two germline ends. Germline CDR1 is LNHNV and CDR2 is YYDKDF (reference sequence). This CDR3 is built from 15 residues. CDR3 nucleotide sequence: TGTGCCACCAGCATGCTGACGACAGGAGGTTACGAGCAGTACTTC. Residues: CATSMLTTGGYEQYF.

This clonotype occurred many times. The rearrangement links TRBV5-1 to TRBJ2-7; TRBD2 agrees at 13 bases. The germline V gene has CDR1 SGHRS and CDR2 YFSETQ. After removal of 1 base from V and 2 bases from J, the junction contained 0 bases not matched to a gene. The CDR3 has 15 amino acids. CDR3 bases: TGCGCCAGCAGCTTGACTAGCGGGGGGGCCTACGAGCAGTACTTC. Protein product: CASSLTSGGAYEQYF.

The rearrangement uses TRBV7-9 and TRBJ2-3, with TRBD2 as a possible D gene (5 bases). Trimming removed 1 base at V and 2 bases at J, with 7 bases between. This CDR3 contains 14 residues. Germline CDR1 reads SEHNR; CDR2 reads FQNEAQ (reference sequence). CDR3 in DNA: TGTGCCAGCAGCTTAGGAGGGATCACAGATACGCAGTATTTT. Amino acid sequence: CASSLGGITDTQYF.

J is TRBJ1-2 and V is TRBV19; no clear D gene. Germline CDR1 and CDR2: LNHDA and SQIVND (reference sequence). The V end was cut by 1 base, the J end by 4 bases, with 13 bases between. This CDR3 comprises 15 residues. For the CDR3, the DNA is TGTGCCAGTAGTATAGTTCTCGATTGGAGCTATGGCTACACCTTC. It yields the protein CASSIVLDWSYGYTF.

This clonotype was counted only a few times. The V gene is TRBV12-3 or TRBV12-4, the J gene TRBJ2-3; no firm D call. The CDR3 length is 14 residues. V was cut by 7 bases and J by 3 bases, with 14 bases left in between. CDR3 residues: CASNFNLGTDTQYF. As DNA, the CDR3 is TGTGCCAGCAATTTCAACTTAGGGACAGATACGCAGTATTTT.